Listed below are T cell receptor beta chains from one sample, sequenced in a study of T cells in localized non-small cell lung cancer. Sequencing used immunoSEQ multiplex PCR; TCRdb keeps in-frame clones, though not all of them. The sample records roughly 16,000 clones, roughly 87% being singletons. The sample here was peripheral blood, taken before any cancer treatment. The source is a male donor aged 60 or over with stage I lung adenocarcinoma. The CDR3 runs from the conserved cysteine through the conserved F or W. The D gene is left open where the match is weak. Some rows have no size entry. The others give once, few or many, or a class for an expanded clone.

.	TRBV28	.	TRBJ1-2	TGTGCCAGCAGTTTGGCGGGGAACTATGGCTACACCTTC	CASSLAGNYGYTF
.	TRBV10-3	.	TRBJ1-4	TGTGCCATCAGTGAGTCGAGGGGGACTGAAAAACTGTTTTTT	CAISESRGTEKLFF
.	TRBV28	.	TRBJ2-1	TGTGCCAGCAGTCCTGGCAACTCCTACAATGAGCAGTTCTTC	CASSPGNSYNEQFF
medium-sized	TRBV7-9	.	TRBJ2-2	TGTGCCAGCAGCTTAGGGCAGGGGTACACCGGGGAGCTGTTTTTT	CASSLGQGYTGELFF
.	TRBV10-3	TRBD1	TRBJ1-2	TGTGCCATCAGTGATATAGGACAGGGGCCTGTTGGCTACACCTTC	CAISDIGQGPVGYTF
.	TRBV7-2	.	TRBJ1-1	TGTGCCAGCAGCTTACCCCACGGGTTCGGTTTCATGAACACTGAAGCTTTCTTT	CASSLPHGFGFMNTEAFF
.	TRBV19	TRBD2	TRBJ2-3	TGTGCCAGTAGTCCGGCTAGCGGATCAACTAGCACAGATACGCAGTATTTT	CASSPASGSTSTDTQYF
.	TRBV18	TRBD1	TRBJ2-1	TGTGCCAGCTCACCACCCGGGACAGAGAACAATGAGCAGTTCTTC	CASSPPGTENNEQFF
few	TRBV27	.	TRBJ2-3	TGTGCCAGCAGTTTCGACCGGAGGGGTACGCAGTATTTT	CASSFDRRGTQYF
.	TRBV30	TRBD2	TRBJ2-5	TGTGCCTGGAGTACCCCCGGGGGTAGCGGGGGGTCGAAAGAGACCCAGTACTTC	CAWSTPGGSGGSKETQYF
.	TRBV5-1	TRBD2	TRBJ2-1	TGCGCCAGCAGGTCGACTAGCGGGAGGAGCTTCGGGGATGAGCAGTTCTTC	CASRSTSGRSFGDEQFF
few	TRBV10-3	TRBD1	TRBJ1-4	TGTGCCATCAGGGGCCGGGACAGGGCGACTAATGAAAAACTGTTTTTT	CAIRGRDRATNEKLFF
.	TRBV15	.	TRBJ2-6	TGTGCCACCAGCAGACAGTACTCTGGGGCCAACGTCCTGACTTTC	CATSRQYSGANVLTF
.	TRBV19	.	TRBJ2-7	TGTGCCAGTAGTGCCGTGAGGGGAGCGGGTTCGTACGAGCAGTACTTC	CASSAVRGAGSYEQYF
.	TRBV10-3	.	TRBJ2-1	TGTGCCATCAGTGAGCTTTACAGCAATGAGCAGTTCTTC	CAISELYSNEQFF
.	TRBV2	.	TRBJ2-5	TGTGCCAGCAGTGATCCGGGACACCGAGTCCAAGAGACCCAGTACTTC	CASSDPGHRVQETQYF
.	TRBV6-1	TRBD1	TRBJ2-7	TGTGCCAGCAGTGAAGCCCCAGGACAGGGTTACGAGCAGTACTTC	CASSEAPGQGYEQYF
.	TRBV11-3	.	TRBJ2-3	TGTGCCAGCAGCTTGGGCACAGATACGCAGTATTTT	CASSLGTDTQYF
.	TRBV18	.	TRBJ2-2	TGTGCCAGCTCACCCCGGACGGGGACTAACACCGGGGAGCTGTTTTTT	CASSPRTGTNTGELFF
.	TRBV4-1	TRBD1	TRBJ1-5	TGCGCCAGCAGCCAAACACCGTACAGGGGCCTCAATCAGCCCCAGCATTTT	CASSQTPYRGLNQPQHF
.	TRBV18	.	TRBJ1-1	TGTGCCAGCTCACCCGACACCACTGAAGCTTTCTTT	CASSPDTTEAFF
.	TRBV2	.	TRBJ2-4	TGTGCCAGCAGTGGCCGGGGCCCCACCAAAAACATTCAGTACTTC	CASSGRGPTKNIQYF
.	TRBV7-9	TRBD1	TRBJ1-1	TGTGCCGGACAGACAGGGCAGGACACTGAAGCTTTCTTT	CAGQTGQDTEAFF
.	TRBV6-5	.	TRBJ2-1	TGTGCCAGCAGTCAAACTAGCTCCGTCTACAATGAGCAGTTCTTC	CASSQTSSVYNEQFF
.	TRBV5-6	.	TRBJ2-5	TGTGCCAGCAGCGAGGGGGCGCCGGGGGGCCCGGGGACCCAGTACTTC	CASSEGAPGGPGTQYF
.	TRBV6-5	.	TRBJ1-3	TGTGCCAGCAGTTACTCGGACGTCTCTGGAAACACCATATATTTT	CASSYSDVSGNTIYF
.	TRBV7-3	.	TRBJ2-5	TGTGCCAGCAGCTTAAACGCAGGGTGGGAAGAGACCCAGTACTTC	CASSLNAGWEETQYF
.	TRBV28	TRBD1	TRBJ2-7	TGTGCCAGCATCTCAATCGGGACAGGGCGATACGAGCAGTACTTC	CASISIGTGRYEQYF
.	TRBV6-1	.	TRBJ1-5	TGTGCCAGCAGTGTTAGGGCAGGGGTAGGGCAGCCCCAGCATTTT	CASSVRAGVGQPQHF
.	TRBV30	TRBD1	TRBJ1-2	TGTGCCTGGAGTGGGGACAGCTATGGCTACACCTTC	CAWSGDSYGYTF
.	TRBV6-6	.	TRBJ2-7	TGTGCCAGCAACCCAGGCGGCGAGCAGTACTTC	CASNPGGEQYF
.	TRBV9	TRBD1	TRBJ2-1	TGTGCCAGCAGCGTAGGGGACAGCAATGAGCAGTTCTTC	CASSVGDSNEQFF
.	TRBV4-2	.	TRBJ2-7	TGTGCCAGCAGCCAAGATCCGGGACTGCACTACGAGCAGTACTTC	CASSQDPGLHYEQYF
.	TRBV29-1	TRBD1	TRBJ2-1	TGCAGCGTTGAAGGGGGACAGGGGCTCCTTCAAACGTACAATGAGCAGTTCTTC	CSVEGGQGLLQTYNEQFF
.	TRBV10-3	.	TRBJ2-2	TGTGCCATCAGTGCAGGGGACACTGAGGCCGGGGAGCTGTTTTTT	CAISAGDTEAGELFF